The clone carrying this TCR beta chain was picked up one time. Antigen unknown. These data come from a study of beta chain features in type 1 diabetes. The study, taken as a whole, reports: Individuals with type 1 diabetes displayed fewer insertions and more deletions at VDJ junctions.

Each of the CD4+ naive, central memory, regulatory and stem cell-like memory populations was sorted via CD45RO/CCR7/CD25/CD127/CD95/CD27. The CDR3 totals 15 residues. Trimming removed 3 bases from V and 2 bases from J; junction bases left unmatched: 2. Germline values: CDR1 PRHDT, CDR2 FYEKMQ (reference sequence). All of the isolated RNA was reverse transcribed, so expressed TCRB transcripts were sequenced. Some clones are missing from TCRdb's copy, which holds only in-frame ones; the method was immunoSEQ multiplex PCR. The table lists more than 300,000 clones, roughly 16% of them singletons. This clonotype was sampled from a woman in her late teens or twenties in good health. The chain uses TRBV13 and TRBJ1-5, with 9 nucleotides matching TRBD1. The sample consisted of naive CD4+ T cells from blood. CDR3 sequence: CASSLDRGGNQPQHF. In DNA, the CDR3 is TGTGCCAGCAGCTTGGACAGGGGCGGCAATCAGCCCCAGCATTTT.